The clone carrying this T cell receptor (beta chain) has just a few counts. Molecular barcoding with unique molecular identifiers was used for the TCRbeta library. MiXCR, run by TCRdb on the PCR reads, gives a single entry per CDR3 protein. The table shows approximately 640,000 distinct CDR3 sequences, with about 15% occurring only once. This record comes from a study of T-cell reconstitution after alpha-beta-depleted transplantation in children. The sequence was obtained from a human donor who donated a stem cell graft to a child with acute myeloid leukemia. Sequences were derived from PBMCs from the stem cell graft donor, sampled from the stem cell graft.

The CDR3, as DNA: TGTGCCAGCAGCTTAAGACCGGGACGGGTCGGGGAGCTGTTTTTT. This sequence encodes CASSLRPGRVGELFF. The chain joins TRBV7-3 to TRBJ2-2, with D possibly called TRBD1 or TRBD2 (5 bases each). The CDR3 spans 15 residues. Per germline, CDR1 SGHTA and CDR2 FQGTGA. Between the trimmed V and J ends, which lost 1 base and 7 bases, there was a span of 13 bases.